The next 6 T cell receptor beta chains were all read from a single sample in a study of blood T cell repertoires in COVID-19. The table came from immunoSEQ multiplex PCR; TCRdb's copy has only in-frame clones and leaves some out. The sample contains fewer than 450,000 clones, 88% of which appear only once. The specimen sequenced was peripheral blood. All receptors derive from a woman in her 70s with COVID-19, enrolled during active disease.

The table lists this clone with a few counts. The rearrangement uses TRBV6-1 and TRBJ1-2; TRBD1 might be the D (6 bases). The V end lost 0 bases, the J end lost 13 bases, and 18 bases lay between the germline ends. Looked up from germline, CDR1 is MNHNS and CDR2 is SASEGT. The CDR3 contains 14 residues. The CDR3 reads CASSEARGQGKSTF. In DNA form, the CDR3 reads TGTGCCAGCAGTGAAGCGCGGGGGCAGGGGAAGAGCACCTTC.

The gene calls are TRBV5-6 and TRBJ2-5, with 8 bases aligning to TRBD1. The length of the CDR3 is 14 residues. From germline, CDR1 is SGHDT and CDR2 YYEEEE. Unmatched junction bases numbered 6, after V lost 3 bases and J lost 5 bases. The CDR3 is CASSSTGGRETQYF. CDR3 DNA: TGTGCCAGCAGCTCCACAGGGGGAAGGGAGACCCAGTACTTC. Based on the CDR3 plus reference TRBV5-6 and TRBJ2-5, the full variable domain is DAGVTQSPTHLIKTRGQQVTLRCSPKSGHDTVSWYQQALGQGPQFIFQYYEEEERQRGNFPDRFSGHQFPNYSSELNVNALLLGDSALYLCASSSTGGRETQYFGPGTRLLVL.

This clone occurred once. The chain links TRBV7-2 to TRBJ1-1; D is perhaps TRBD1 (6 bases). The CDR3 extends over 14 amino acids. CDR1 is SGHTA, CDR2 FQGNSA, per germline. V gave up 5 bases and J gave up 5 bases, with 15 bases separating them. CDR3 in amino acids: CASSPPQGLTEAFF. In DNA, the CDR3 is TGTGCCAGCAGCCCGCCCCAGGGGTTGACTGAAGCTTTCTTT.

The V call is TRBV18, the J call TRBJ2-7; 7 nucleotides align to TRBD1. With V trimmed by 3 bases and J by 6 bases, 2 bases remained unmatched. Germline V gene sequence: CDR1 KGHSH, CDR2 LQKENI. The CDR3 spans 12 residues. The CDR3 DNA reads TGTGCCAGCTCACCGACAGGGCTCGAGCAGTACTTC. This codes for CASSPTGLEQYF.

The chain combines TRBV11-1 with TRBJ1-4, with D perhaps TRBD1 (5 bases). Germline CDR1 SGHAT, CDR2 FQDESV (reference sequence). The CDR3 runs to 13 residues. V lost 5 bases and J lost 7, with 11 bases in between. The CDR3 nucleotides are TGTGCCAGCAGCCTCGGCGGGGGTGAAAAACTGTTTTTT. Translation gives CASSLGGGEKLFF.

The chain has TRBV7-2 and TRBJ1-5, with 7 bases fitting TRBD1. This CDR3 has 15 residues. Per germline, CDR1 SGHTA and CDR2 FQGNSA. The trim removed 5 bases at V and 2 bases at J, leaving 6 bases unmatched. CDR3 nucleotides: TGTGCCAGCAGCCAGATCGACAGGGGCAATCAGCCCCAGCATTTT. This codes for CASSQIDRGNQPQHF.